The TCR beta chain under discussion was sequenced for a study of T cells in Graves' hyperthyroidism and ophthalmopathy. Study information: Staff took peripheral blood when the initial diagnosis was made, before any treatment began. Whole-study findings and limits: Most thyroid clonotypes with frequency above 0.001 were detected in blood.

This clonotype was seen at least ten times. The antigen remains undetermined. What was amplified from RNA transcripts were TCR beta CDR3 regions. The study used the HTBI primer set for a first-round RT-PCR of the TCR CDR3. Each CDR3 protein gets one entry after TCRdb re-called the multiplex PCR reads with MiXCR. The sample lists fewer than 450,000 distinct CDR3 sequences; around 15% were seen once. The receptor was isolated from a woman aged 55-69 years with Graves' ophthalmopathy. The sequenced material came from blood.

The CDR3, as DNA: TGTGCCAGCAGTAAAGGGGGTAGCTCCTATAATTCACCCCTCCACTTT. This translates into CASSKGGSSYNSPLHF. The genes are TRBV28 and TRBJ1-6; perhaps TRBD1 as D (6 bases). CDR1 is MDHEN, CDR2 SYDVKM, per germline. Trimming pared 5 bases from V and 0 bases from J, leaving 11 bases between. The CDR3 spans 16 residues. Full variable domain (rest looked up from reference TRBV28 and TRBJ1-6): DVKVTQSSRYLVKRTGEKVFLECVQDMDHENMFWYRQDPGLGLRLIYFSYDVKMKEKGDIPEGYSVSREKKERFSLILESASTNQTSMYLCASSKGGSSYNSPLHFGNGTRLTVT.